The 13 T cell receptor beta chains listed next were all sequenced from one sample in a study of cytomegalovirus exposure and HLA in healthy donors. PCR primers comprised 60 Vbeta and 13 Jbeta primers. Method: immunoSEQ multiplex PCR; TCRdb's copy keeps in-frame clones and lacks some. Of 100,000 to 130,000 clones in the sample, 81% were seen once. Sequencing input: PBMCs. Receptors originate from a man aged 25-40 years in good health and CMV-seronegative.

The rearrangement uses TRBV30 and TRBJ2-3, with TRBD2 identical over 10 bases. Germline V CDR1 and CDR2: GTSNPN, SVGIG (reference sequence). The CDR3 spans 16 residues. V lost 0 bases to trimming and J lost 6 bases; unmatched junction nucleotides: 9. The CDR3 nucleotides read TGTGCCTGGAGTGTACTCGCTAGCGGGGGATGGGATACGCAGTATTTT. Residues: CAWSVLASGGWDTQYF.

The chain employs TRBV25-1 and TRBJ1-5; D unclear. V was cut by 6 bases and J by 2 bases, with 8 bases left in between. The CDR3 runs to 13 residues. The germline gives CDR1 MGHDK, CDR2 SYGVNS. DNA for the CDR3: TGTGCCAGCAGGGGCCCCGGCAATCAGCCCCAGCATTTT. Its translation: CASRGPGNQPQHF.

This clone was seen a few times. CDR3 amino acids: CASSEWRVSEQFF. Here the CDR3 DNA reads TGTGCCAGCAGTGAATGGAGGGTTAGTGAGCAGTTCTTC. The rearrangement links TRBV25-1 to TRBJ2-1; D may be TRBD2 (6 bases). The CDR3 contains 13 residues. V was clipped by 1 base and J by 9 bases, with 10 bases between them. Germline V gene data show CDR1 as MGHDK and CDR2 as SYGVNS.

The chain recombines TRBV6-1 with TRBJ1-1, with D tentatively TRBD1 (5 bases). Trimming removed 3 bases from V and 8 bases from J, with 16 bases in between. CDR3 length: 14 residues. Per the germline V gene, CDR1 is MNHNS and CDR2 is SASEGT. The CDR3 loop reads CASSDGLVGGEAFF. CDR3 nucleotide sequence: TGTGCCAGCAGTGACGGACTGGTCGGGGGGGAAGCTTTCTTT.

The J gene is TRBJ2-2, the V gene TRBV7-2; 11 bases agree with TRBD2. With V trimmed by 5 bases and J by 5 bases, 10 bases remained unmatched. This CDR3 has 17 amino acids. Per germline, CDR1 SGHTA and CDR2 FQGNSA. The CDR3 is CASSPLAGGRRTGELFF. The CDR3 nucleotides read TGTGCCAGCAGCCCCCTAGCGGGGGGCCGGAGGACCGGGGAGCTGTTTTTT.

CDR3 in DNA: TGTGCCAGCAACCCTCAAGGCAGGGAGGACACTGAAGCTTTCTTT. Translating it yields CASNPQGREDTEAFF. The chain uses TRBV5-4 and TRBJ1-1; D is perhaps TRBD1 (5 bases). The V and J ends lost 6 bases and 3 bases respectively, with 18 bases between them. The CDR3 length is 15 residues. CDR1 and CDR2 from the germline V gene are SGHNT and YYREEE (reference sequence).

The chain recombines TRBV7-6 with TRBJ2-7, with a possible D match to TRBD1 (7 bases). CDR3 size: 13 residues. The V end lost 1 base, the J end lost 5 bases, and 9 bases lay between the germline ends. Germline loops: CDR1 SGHVS, CDR2 FNYEAQ. DNA of the CDR3: TGTGCCAGCAGCTTAGTCAGGGGGGACGAGCAGTACTTC. Protein: CASSLVRGDEQYF.

This chain connects TRBV5-1 to TRBJ1-1, with no clear D. V was shortened by 6 bases and J by 2 bases, with 20 bases between the two germline ends. The V gene's germline CDR1 is SGHRS and CDR2 YFSETQ. The CDR3 consists of 16 residues. For the CDR3, the DNA is TGCGCCAGCACTCCGGCACCCGGAGAATCAAACACTGAAGCTTTCTTT. Translation gives CASTPAPGESNTEAFF. Full variable domain (outside the CDR3, taken from reference TRBV5-1 and TRBJ1-1): KAGVTQTPRYLIKTRGQQVTLSCSPISGHRSVSWYQQTPGQGLQFLFEYFSETQRNKGNFPGRFSGRQFSNSRSEMNVSTLELGDSALYLCASTPAPGESNTEAFFGQGTRLTVV.

This clone was recorded once. The chain couples TRBV7-9 to TRBJ2-7, with D maybe TRBD2 (5 bases). Germline V CDR1 and CDR2: SEHNR, FQNEAQ (reference sequence). This CDR3 contains 14 residues. The germline V and J ends were trimmed by 3 bases and 0 bases, with 9 bases remaining between them. The CDR3 nucleotides are TGTGCCAGCAGCTTTGGAGCGGCCTCCTACGAGCAGTACTTC. Its protein is CASSFGAASYEQYF.

The chain joins TRBV5-1 to TRBJ2-2, with D unclear. V dropped 3 bases and J dropped 6 bases, with 3 bases sitting between them. This CDR3 is built from 11 residues. In germline, CDR1 is SGHRS, CDR2 YFSETQ. CDR3 sequence (DNA): TGCGCCAGCAGCTCAGCCGGGGAGCTGTTTTTT. Translation gives CASSSAGELFF. The complete variable domain, with remaining parts taken from reference TRBV5-1 and TRBJ2-2, reads KAGVTQTPRYLIKTRGQQVTLSCSPISGHRSVSWYQQTPGQGLQFLFEYFSETQRNKGNFPGRFSGRQFSNSRSEMNVSTLELGDSALYLCASSSAGELFFGEGSRLTVL.

About this clone: The junction departs from germline at one end; a sequencing error may be responsible. The rearrangement uses TRBV19 and TRBJ2-7, with D possibly TRBD2 on 6 matching bases. The CDR3 contains 15 residues. Germline V lookup: CDR1 LNHDA, CDR2 SQIVND (reference sequence). The CDR3 spells CASSAGLQSSHEQYF. The CDR3, as DNA: TGTGCCAGTAGCGCGGGACTCCAAAGCTCCCACGAGCAGTACTTC. The whole variable domain, remainder taken from reference TRBV19 and TRBJ2-7, is DGGITQSPKYLFRKEGQNVTLSCEQNLNHDAMYWYRQDPGQGLRLIYYSQIVNDFQKGDIAEGYSVSREKKESFPLTVTSAQKNPTAFYLCASSAGLQSSHEQYFGPGTRLTVT.

The gene calls are TRBV7-6 and TRBJ2-3; 7 bases are shared with TRBD2. This CDR3 comprises 14 residues. Germline assignment: CDR1 SGHVS and CDR2 FNYEAQ. V lost 7 bases and J lost 2; bases outside the gene matches: 6. The CDR3 sequence is CASTSSGVTDTQYF. For the CDR3, the DNA is TGTGCCAGCACCTCTAGCGGTGTCACAGATACGCAGTATTTT.

V gene TRBV25-1 combines with J gene TRBJ1-1; weak D call: TRBD1 (6 bases). From germline, CDR1 is MGHDK and CDR2 SYGVNS. With 3 bases removed from V and 2 bases from J, the gap between germline ends came to 13 bases. The CDR3 totals 15 residues. Here the CDR3 reads CASSDPSGANTEAFF. The CDR3, as DNA: TGTGCCAGCAGTGACCCCTCAGGGGCCAACACTGAAGCTTTCTTT.